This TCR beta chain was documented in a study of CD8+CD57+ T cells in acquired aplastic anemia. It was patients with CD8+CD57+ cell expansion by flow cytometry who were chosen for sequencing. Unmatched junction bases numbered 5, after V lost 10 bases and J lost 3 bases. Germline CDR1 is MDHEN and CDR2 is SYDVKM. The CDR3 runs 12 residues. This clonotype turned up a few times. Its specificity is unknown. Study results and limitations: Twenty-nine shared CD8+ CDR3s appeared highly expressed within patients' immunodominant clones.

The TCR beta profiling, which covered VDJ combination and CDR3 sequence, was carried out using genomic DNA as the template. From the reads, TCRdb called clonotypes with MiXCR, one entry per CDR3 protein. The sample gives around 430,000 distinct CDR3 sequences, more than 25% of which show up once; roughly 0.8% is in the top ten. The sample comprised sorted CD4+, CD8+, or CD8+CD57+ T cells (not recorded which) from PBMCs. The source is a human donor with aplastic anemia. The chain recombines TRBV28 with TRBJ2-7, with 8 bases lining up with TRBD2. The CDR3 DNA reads TGTGCCACCAAAGCGGGAGACTACGAGCAGTACTTC. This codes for CATKAGDYEQYF.